A single sample is the source of the 5 T cell receptor beta chains below, sequenced in a study of blood T cell repertoires in COVID-19. Method: immunoSEQ multiplex PCR; TCRdb's copy keeps in-frame clones and lacks some. The sample carries fewer than 650,000 clones, about 89% recorded once. Input material: peripheral blood. The source of these receptors is a woman aged 50 to 60 with COVID-19, enrolled during active disease.

The chain combines TRBV2 with TRBJ1-2; 12 nucleotides agree with TRBD1. This CDR3 contains 13 residues. The V and J ends lost 8 bases and 8 bases, in that order; junction bases with no gene match: 6. CDR1 SNHLY and CDR2 FYNNEI come from the germline V gene. The CDR3 nucleotides are TGTGCCAGCGGGGACAGGGGGCTAAGAGGCTACACCTTC. Translation: CASGDRGLRGYTF. Based on the CDR3 plus reference TRBV2 and TRBJ1-2, the full variable domain is EPEVTQTPSHQVTQMGQEVILRCVPISNHLYFYWYRQILGQKVEFLVSFYNNEISEKSEIFDDQFSVERPDGSNFTLKIRSTKLEDSAMYFCASGDRGLRGYTFGSGTRLTVV.

This clone was detected only once. This chain uses TRBV7-2 with TRBJ2-7; a weak D match, TRBD1 (5 bases). V lost 6 bases and J lost 6, with 15 bases in between. Germline values: CDR1 SGHTA, CDR2 FQGNSA. There are 13 residues in the CDR3. CDR3 coding DNA: TGTGCCAGCAGTTTTAGGCAGGGCGGCGAGCAGTACTTC. It translates to CASSFRQGGEQYF. The entire variable domain, with the rest obtained from reference TRBV7-2 and TRBJ2-7, is as follows: GAGVSQSPSNKVTEKGKDVELRCDPISGHTALYWYRQSLGQGLEFLIYFQGNSAPDKSGLPSDRFSAERTGGSVSTLTIQRTQQEDSAVYLCASSFRQGGEQYFGPGTRLTVT.

This chain uses TRBV9 with TRBJ1-4, with 10 bases matching TRBD1. The J segment lost 7 bases and the V segment lost 2 bases, leaving 5 bases of the junction unmatched. Germline V CDR1 and CDR2: SGDLS, YYNGEE. The CDR3 sequence is 15 residues long. The CDR3, as DNA: TGTGCCAGCAGCGTCGGACAGGGGGAGGGTGAAAAACTGTTTTTT. It translates to CASSVGQGEGEKLFF. The full variable domain, completed using reference TRBV9 and TRBJ1-4, is DSGVTQTPKHLITATGQRVTLRCSPRSGDLSVYWYQQSLDQGLQFLIQYYNGEERAKGNILERFSAQQFPDLHSELNLSSLELGDSALYFCASSVGQGEGEKLFFGSGTQLSVL.

The CDR3: CASSLGGGNNSPLHF. CDR3 nucleotide sequence: TGTGCCAGCAGCTTAGGGGGGGGAAATAATTCACCCCTCCACTTT. The chain is built from TRBV7-9 and TRBJ1-6, with a possible D match to TRBD1 (5 bases). The germline CDR1 and CDR2 sequences are SEHNR and FQNEAQ (reference sequence). The ends were cut back, 1 base at V and 5 bases at J, with 9 bases in the middle. The CDR3 is 15 residues long.

The rearrangement joins TRBV19 to TRBJ2-1, with 7 bases that match TRBD2. Germline CDR1 LNHDA, CDR2 SQIVND (reference sequence). The junction had 1 base not matched to a gene; V was cut back by 5 bases and J by 0 bases. CDR3 length: 14 amino acids. CDR3 loop: CASSWEGSYNEQFF. CDR3 DNA sequence: TGTGCCAGTAGTTGGGAGGGCTCCTACAATGAGCAGTTCTTC.